This TCR beta chain was obtained from a study of regulatory T cells in long-lasting Graves disease. Turning to the study itself: The antithyroid drugs taken by newly diagnosed Graves' patients had been used for under 3 months.

Study observations and caveats: Lower TCR diversity characterized persistent Graves' patients relative to newly diagnosed patients.

The length of the CDR3 is 13 residues. Trimming pared 2 bases from V and 6 bases from J, leaving 11 bases between. The sample's time point: newly diagnosed GD, antithyroid drugs for less than 3 months. RNA isolated from PBMCs was used to make the TCR library. Xi'an, China, was home to the endocrinology department that provided patients. Arm-PCR with iRepertoire HTBI primers amplified the CDR3 regions for these TCR beta libraries. TCRdb fed the multiplex PCR reads into MiXCR, producing one record per CDR3 protein. The data show 350,000 to 450,000 distinct CDR3 sequences, approximately 16% seen once. This clonotype was detected a few times. The target antigen is unknown. The same data also went into a second study, on T cells in Graves' hyperthyroidism and ophthalmopathy. Per that study: Clinical symptoms, serum thyroxine and TRAb, thyroid ultrasound and orbital computed tomography were used for the diagnoses.

The sequencing used peripheral blood mononuclear cells (PBMCs), collected at new diagnosis, from a patient treated with antithyroid drugs. The receptor's source is a woman in her thirties or forties with Graves disease. The chain is built from TRBV12-3 or TRBV12-4 and TRBJ2-7; no firm D call. CDR3 DNA: TGTGCCAGCAGTTTAAAACCTACCCTCGAGCAGTACTTC. Protein: CASSLKPTLEQYF.